This is a list of T cell receptor beta chains from one sample in a study of T-cell reconstitution after alpha-beta-depleted transplantation in children. TCRdb used MiXCR to reprocess the PCR reads, holding one entry per CDR3 protein. This repertoire shows some 600,000 distinct CDR3 sequences, roughly 13% found once; its top ten account for around 2.2%. This sample comprised PBMCs, mostly from graft donor cells, obtained 360 days after TCRalphabeta/CD19-depleted stem cell transplant. These receptors all stem from a male patient aged 10-17 years who had a stem cell transplant for acute myeloid leukemia, so the T cells may come from the graft donor. Both conserved end residues are part of each CDR3. A D gene is named only where the DNA matches it firmly. The size of a clone is reported for some rows only, either as once, few or many, or as a class for expanded clones.

V,J,D,size,DNA,CDR3
TRBV4-3,TRBJ2-7,.,.,TGCGCCAGCAGCCAAGATCTTGCCGCACCCTACGAGCAGTACTTC,CASSQDLAAPYEQYF
TRBV29-1,TRBJ1-5,.,many,TGCAGCGTCGAGTCGGGGGCCGGTCAGCCCCAGCATTTT,CSVESGAGQPQHF
TRBV5-1,TRBJ2-1,.,.,TGCGCCAGCATAAAGGGGACTGGCTCCTACAATGAGCAGTTCTTC,CASIKGTGSYNEQFF
TRBV20-1,TRBJ1-2,.,.,TGCAGTGCGGACACCGCCGGTTATGGCTACACCTTC,CSADTAGYGYTF
TRBV28,TRBJ2-7,.,.,TGTGCCAGCACCAGGGACGGGTACGAGCAGTACTTC,CASTRDGYEQYF
TRBV20-1,TRBJ1-1,TRBD1,.,TGCAGTGCTAGTCAACAGGGGTTGCACACTGAAGCTTTCTTT,CSASQQGLHTEAFF
TRBV7-3,TRBJ1-1,.,few,TGTGCCAGCACCATCGACCGCGCCATGAACACTGAAGCTTTCTTT,CASTIDRAMNTEAFF
TRBV7-8,TRBJ1-1,.,few,TGTGCCAGCAGCTCCCCAGACAGTTACACTGAAGCTTTCTTT,CASSSPDSYTEAFF
TRBV20-1,TRBJ2-1,TRBD1,once,TGCAGTGCTCAGCGCCCCCCGAGACAGGGGTTCAATGAGCAGTTCTTC,CSAQRPPRQGFNEQFF
TRBV9,TRBJ2-7,TRBD2,few,TGTGCCAGTAGTCCGGGACTAGCGGGACACGAGCAGTACTTC,CASSPGLAGHEQYF
TRBV6-1,TRBJ2-3,.,few,TGTGCCAGCAGTACCTCAGGGTCCGGTTACACAGATACGCAGTATTTT,CASSTSGSGYTDTQYF
TRBV7-8,TRBJ2-1,TRBD2,.,TGTGCCGCGACTAGCGGTCCCAGTGAGCAGTTCTTC,CAATSGPSEQFF
TRBV28,TRBJ2-7,TRBD2,few,TGTGCCAGCCTTAGCGGGACCTCCTACGAGCAGTACTTC,CASLSGTSYEQYF
TRBV12-5,TRBJ2-5,.,few,TGTGCTAGTGGTTTGGCCGGAGAGACCCAGTACTTC,CASGLAGETQYF
TRBV20-1,TRBJ2-4,.,.,TGCAGTGCTAGAGTCCAACCCCTCCTCTTAAACATTCAGTACTTC,CSARVQPLLLNIQYF
TRBV13,TRBJ1-1,TRBD1,.,TGTGCCAGCAGCCTGACAGGGCTAGAGGGGACCACTGAAGCTTTCTTT,CASSLTGLEGTTEAFF
TRBV4-3,TRBJ2-1,TRBD2,.,TGCGCCAGCAGCCACCTCCTCACTAGCGGGAGAAACAATGAGCAGTTCTTC,CASSHLLTSGRNNEQFF
TRBV20-1,TRBJ2-5,TRBD2,few,TGCAGTGCTAGAGTATGGGGAGCGGGACCCCAAGAGACCCAGTACTTC,CSARVWGAGPQETQYF
TRBV27,TRBJ2-6,.,.,TGTGCCAGCAGTCGACTTTCGGTAAAGTACTCTGGGGCCAACGTCCTGACTTTC,CASSRLSVKYSGANVLTF
TRBV7-3,TRBJ2-2,.,few,TGTGCCAGCAGCCTCGCTTGGGCCGGGGAGCTGTTTTTT,CASSLAWAGELFF
TRBV4-2,TRBJ2-3,TRBD1,.,TGTGCCAGCAGCCAAGAAGGGACAGGGGGCACAGATACGCAGTATTTT,CASSQEGTGGTDTQYF
TRBV4-2,TRBJ2-5,TRBD2,.,TGTGCCAGCAGCCCCGGGCTAGCGGGAGACAAACGGTACCAAGAGACCCAGTACTTC,CASSPGLAGDKRYQETQYF
TRBV10-3,TRBJ2-1,TRBD1,many,TGTGCCATCAGTCTTTCAGGACAGGGTGCCCACAGTGAGCAGTTCTTC,CAISLSGQGAHSEQFF
TRBV6-5,TRBJ1-3,TRBD1,.,TGTGCCAGCAGTTACTTGGGGACAGCCTCTGGAAACACCATATATTTT,CASSYLGTASGNTIYF
TRBV7-3,TRBJ2-3,.,.,TGTGCCAGCAGCCAACCCCCCGCGCCTGACCTAGCCGGGGCGGCGCAGTATTTT,CASSQPPAPDLAGAAQYF
TRBV29-1,TRBJ1-1,TRBD1,.,TGCAGCGTGAAGGGGGCAGGCACTGAAGCTTTCTTT,CSVKGAGTEAFF
TRBV6-5,TRBJ1-2,.,few,TGTGCCAGCTGGGCCCCCTATGGCTACACCTTC,CASWAPYGYTF
TRBV4-3,TRBJ2-1,.,few,TGCGCCAGCAGCCAGGAGCGGGTCCTATCCCCTTACAATGAGCAGTTCTTC,CASSQERVLSPYNEQFF
TRBV4-3,TRBJ2-7,.,few,TGCGCCAGCAGCCGAGGTGGACAGAGCTACGAGCAGTACTTC,CASSRGGQSYEQYF
TRBV28,TRBJ2-5,.,.,TGTGCCAGCAGTTTATCCGAGCCGGGGATCCGGCCTACCGGGGGGACCCAGTACTTC,CASSLSEPGIRPTGGTQYF